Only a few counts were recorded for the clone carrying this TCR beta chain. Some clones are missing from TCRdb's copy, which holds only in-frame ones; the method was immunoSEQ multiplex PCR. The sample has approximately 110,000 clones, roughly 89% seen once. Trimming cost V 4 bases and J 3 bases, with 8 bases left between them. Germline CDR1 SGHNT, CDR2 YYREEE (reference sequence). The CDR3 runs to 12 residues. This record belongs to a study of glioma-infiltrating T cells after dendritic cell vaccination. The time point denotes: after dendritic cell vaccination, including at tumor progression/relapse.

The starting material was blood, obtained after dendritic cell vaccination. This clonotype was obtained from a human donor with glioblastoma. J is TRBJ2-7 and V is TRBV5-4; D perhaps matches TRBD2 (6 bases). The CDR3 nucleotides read TGTGCCAGCAGCGACGGGGGCTACGAGCAGTACTTC. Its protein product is CASSDGGYEQYF.